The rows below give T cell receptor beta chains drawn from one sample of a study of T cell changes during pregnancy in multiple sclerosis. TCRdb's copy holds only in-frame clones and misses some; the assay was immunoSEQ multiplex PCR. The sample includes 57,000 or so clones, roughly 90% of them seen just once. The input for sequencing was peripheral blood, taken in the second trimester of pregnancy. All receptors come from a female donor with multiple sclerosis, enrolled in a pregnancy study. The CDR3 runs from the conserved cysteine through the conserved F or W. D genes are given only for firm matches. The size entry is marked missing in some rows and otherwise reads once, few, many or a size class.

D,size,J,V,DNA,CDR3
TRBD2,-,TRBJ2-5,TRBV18,TGTGCCAGCTCCCCCGGACTAGTCCAAGAGACCCAGTACTTC,CASSPGLVQETQYF
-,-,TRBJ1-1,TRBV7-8,TGTGCCAGCAGCTGGCGGCCACAGGGAAGGGACACTGAAGCTTTCTTT,CASSWRPQGRDTEAFF
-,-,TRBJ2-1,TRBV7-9,TGTGCCAGCAGCTCGCCGGGGTCCACCAATGAGCAGTTCTTC,CASSSPGSTNEQFF
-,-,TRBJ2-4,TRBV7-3,TGTGCCAGCAGCTTAAGGGGGGGCCAGGGCATTCAGTACTTC,CASSLRGGQGIQYF
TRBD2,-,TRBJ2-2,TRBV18,TGTGCCAGCTCACCACGACACGGGGGGGCCACCGGGGAGCTGTTTTTT,CASSPRHGGATGELFF
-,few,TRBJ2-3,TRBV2,TGTGCCAGCAGTGAACAGGGGTACACAGATACGCAGTATTTT,CASSEQGYTDTQYF
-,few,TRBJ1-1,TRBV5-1,TGCGCCAGCAGCTTCGGGAGGGGCGCTGAGTCTGAAGCTTTCTTT,CASSFGRGAESEAFF
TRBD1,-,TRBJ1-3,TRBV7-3,TGTGCCAGCAGCCTGGAGGGGACAGGGGACGGAAACACCATATATTTT,CASSLEGTGDGNTIYF
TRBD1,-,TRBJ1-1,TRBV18,TGTGCCAGCTCGCCCGGGACAGCTGACACTGAAGCTTTCTTT,CASSPGTADTEAFF
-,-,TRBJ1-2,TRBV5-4,TGTGCCAGCAGCGCGGGGACTCACGGAGGGGGCTACACCTTC,CASSAGTHGGGYTF
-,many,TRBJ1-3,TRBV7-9,TGTGCCAGCAGCCCCGTCGGGGGACCTGTCTCTGGAAACACCATATATTTT,CASSPVGGPVSGNTIYF
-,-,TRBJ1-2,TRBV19,TGTGCCAGTAGTTCCTGGGGGGTAAACTATGGCTACACCTTC,CASSSWGVNYGYTF
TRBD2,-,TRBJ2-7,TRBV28,TGTGCCAGCAGTTCACTAGCGGGGGCCAGCTCCTACGAGCAGTACTTC,CASSSLAGASSYEQYF
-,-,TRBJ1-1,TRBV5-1,TGCGCCAGCAGCATAACAGGGAAGGGGACTGAAGCTTTCTTT,CASSITGKGTEAFF
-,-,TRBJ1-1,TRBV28,TGTGCCAGCGCCATGGGCGGGGGTGTAGGCACTGAAGCTTTCTTT,CASAMGGGVGTEAFF
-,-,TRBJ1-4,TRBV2,TGTGCCAGCAGTGAGGGGCGTGATAATGAAAAACTGTTTTTT,CASSEGRDNEKLFF
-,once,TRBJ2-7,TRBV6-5,TGTGCCAGCACCCAACAGGACACCTACGAGCAGTACTTC,CASTQQDTYEQYF
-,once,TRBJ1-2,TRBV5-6,TGTGCCAGCAGCTTGGAGGGGCAAGCAGGGTCTTGGGGCTACACCTTC,CASSLEGQAGSWGYTF
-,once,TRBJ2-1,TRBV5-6,TGTGCCAGCAGCTTTGACACCACAGGCGAGCAGTTCTTC,CASSFDTTGEQFF
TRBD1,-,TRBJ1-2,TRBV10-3,TGTGCCATTGGGGATCCGGGACAGAATAACTATGGCTACACCTTC,CAIGDPGQNNYGYTF
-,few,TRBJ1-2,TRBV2,TGTGCCAGCAGTATCAATGCCGGTGGCTACACCTTC,CASSINAGGYTF
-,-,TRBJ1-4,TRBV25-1,TGTGCCAGCAGTTCTGCGGGGAAAAAACTGTTTTTT,CASSSAGKKLFF